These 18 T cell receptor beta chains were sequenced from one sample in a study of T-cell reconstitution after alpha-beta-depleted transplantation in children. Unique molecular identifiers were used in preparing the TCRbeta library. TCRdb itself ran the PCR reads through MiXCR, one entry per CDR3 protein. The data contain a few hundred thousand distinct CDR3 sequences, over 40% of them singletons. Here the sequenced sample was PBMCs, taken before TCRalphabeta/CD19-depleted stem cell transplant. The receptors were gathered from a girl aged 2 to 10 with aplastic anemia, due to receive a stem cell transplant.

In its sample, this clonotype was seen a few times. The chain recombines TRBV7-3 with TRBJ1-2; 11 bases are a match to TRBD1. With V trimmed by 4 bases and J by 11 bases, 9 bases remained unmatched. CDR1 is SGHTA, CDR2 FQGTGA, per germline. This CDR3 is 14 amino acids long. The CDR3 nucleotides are TGTGCCAGCAGCTCGTCGGGACAGGGGGTCGGGTACACCTTC. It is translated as CASSSSGQGVGYTF. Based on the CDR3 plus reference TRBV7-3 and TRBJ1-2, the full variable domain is GAGVSQTPSNKVTEKGKYVELRCDPISGHTALYWYRQSLGQGPEFLIYFQGTGAADDSGLPNDRFFAVRPEGSVSTLKIQRTERGDSAVYLCASSSSGQGVGYTFGSGTRLTVV.

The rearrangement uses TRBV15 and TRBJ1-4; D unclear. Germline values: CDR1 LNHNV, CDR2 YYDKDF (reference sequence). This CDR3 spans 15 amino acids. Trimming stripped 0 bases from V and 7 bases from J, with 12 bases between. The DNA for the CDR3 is TGTGCCACCAGCAGAGATCGGCCAGGTACTGAAAAACTGTTTTTT. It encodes CATSRDRPGTEKLFF.

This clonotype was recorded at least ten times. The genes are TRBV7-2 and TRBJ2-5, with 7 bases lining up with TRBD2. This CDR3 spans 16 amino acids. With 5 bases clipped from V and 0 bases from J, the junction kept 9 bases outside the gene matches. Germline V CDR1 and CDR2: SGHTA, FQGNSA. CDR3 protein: CASSRRASGDQETQYF. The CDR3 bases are TGTGCCAGCAGCCGCCGGGCTAGCGGAGACCAAGAGACCCAGTACTTC. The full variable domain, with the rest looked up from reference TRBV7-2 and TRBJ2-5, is GAGVSQSPSNKVTEKGKDVELRCDPISGHTALYWYRQSLGQGLEFLIYFQGNSAPDKSGLPSDRFSAERTGGSVSTLTIQRTQQEDSAVYLCASSRRASGDQETQYFGPGTRLLVL.

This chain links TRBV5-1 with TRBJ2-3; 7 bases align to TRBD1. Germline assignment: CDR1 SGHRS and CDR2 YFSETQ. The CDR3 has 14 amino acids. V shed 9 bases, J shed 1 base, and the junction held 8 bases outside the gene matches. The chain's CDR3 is CATTRTGGTDTQYF. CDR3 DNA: TGCGCCACCACGAGGACAGGCGGCACAGATACGCAGTATTTT.

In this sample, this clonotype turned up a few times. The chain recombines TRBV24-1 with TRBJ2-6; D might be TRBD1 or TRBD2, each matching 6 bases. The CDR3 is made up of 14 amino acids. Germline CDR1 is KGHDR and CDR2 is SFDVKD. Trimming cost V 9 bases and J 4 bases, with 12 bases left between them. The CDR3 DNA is TGTGCCACCGGAGGGGGGCGCGGGGCCAACGTCCTGACTTTC. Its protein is CATGGGRGANVLTF.

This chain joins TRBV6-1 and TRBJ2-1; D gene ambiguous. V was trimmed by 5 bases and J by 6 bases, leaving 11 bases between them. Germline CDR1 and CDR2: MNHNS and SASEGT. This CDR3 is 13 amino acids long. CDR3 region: CASSPSLFNEQFF. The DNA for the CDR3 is TGTGCCAGCAGTCCCTCCTTGTTCAATGAGCAGTTCTTC.

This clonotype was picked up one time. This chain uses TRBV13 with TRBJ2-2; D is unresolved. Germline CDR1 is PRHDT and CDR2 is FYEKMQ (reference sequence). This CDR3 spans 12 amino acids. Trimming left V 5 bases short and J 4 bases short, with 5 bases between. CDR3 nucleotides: TGTGCCAGCAGCACCGGCACCGGGGAGCTGTTTTTT. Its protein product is CASSTGTGELFF.

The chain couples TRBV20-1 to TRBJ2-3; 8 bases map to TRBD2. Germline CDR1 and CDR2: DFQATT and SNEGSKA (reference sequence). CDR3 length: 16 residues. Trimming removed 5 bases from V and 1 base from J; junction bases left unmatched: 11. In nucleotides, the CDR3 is TGCAGTGCTCAAAAACCAGCAGCGGGAGGCACAGATACGCAGTATTTT. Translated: CSAQKPAAGGTDTQYF.

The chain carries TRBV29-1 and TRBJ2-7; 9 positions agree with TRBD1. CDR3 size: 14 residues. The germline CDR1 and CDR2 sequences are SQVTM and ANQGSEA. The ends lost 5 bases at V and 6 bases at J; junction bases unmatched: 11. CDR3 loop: CSVSHRGPAFEQYF. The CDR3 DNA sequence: TGCAGCGTTAGCCACAGGGGGCCTGCCTTCGAGCAGTACTTC.

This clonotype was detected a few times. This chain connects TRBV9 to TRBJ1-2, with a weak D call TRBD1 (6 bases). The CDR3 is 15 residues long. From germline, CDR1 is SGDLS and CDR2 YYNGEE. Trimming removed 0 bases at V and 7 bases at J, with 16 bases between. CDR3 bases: TGTGCCAGCAGCGTAGTTCCAGGGGCCGAGGGTGGCTACACCTTC. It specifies CASSVVPGAEGGYTF.

This CDR3 reads CASSLASSAGVDTGELFF. The CDR3 DNA is TGCGCCAGCAGCTTGGCTTCTTCGGCAGGGGTCGACACCGGGGAGCTGTTTTTT. The rearrangement uses TRBV5-1 and TRBJ2-2; possible D gene TRBD1, 6 bases. V lost 0 bases and J 3 bases, leaving 18 bases between the germline ends. The CDR3 length is 18 residues. Germline V gene sequence: CDR1 SGHRS, CDR2 YFSETQ.

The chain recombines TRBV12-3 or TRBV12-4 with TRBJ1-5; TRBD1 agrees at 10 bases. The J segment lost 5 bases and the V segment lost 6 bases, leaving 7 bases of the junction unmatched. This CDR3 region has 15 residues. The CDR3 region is CASSPTGGEDQPQHF. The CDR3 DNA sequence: TGTGCCAGCAGCCCGACAGGGGGCGAGGATCAGCCCCAGCATTTT.

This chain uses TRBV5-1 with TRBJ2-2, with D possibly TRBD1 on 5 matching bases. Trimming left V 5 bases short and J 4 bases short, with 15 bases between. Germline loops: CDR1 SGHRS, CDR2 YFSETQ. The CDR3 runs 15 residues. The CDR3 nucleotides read TGCGCCAGCAGGGAGCTTTTTACAGGCACCGGGGAGCTGTTTTTT. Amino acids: CASRELFTGTGELFF.

The CDR3 coding sequence is TGTGCCAGCAGGGGGCTTGCTAATGAAAAACTGTTTTTT. This codes for CASRGLANEKLFF. The chain couples TRBV7-2 to TRBJ1-4; possibly TRBD1 for D (5 bases). Germline CDR1 reads SGHTA; CDR2 reads FQGNSA. V lost 6 bases and J lost 3, with 8 bases in between. This CDR3 is built from 13 residues.

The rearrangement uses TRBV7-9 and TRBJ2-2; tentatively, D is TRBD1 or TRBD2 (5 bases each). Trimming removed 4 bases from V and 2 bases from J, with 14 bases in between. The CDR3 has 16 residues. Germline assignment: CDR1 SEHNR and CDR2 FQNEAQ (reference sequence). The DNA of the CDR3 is TGTGCCAGCAGCTCCAGGGACGGCGGTAACACCGGGGAGCTGTTTTTT. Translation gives CASSSRDGGNTGELFF.

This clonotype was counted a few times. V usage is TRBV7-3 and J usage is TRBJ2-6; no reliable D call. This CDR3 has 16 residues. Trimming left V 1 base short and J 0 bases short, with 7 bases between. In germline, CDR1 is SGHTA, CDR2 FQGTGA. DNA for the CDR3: TGTGCCAGCAGCTTAAACGGTCGCTCTGGGGCCAACGTCCTGACTTTC. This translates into CASSLNGRSGANVLTF. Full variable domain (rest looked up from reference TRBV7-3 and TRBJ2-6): GAGVSQTPSNKVTEKGKYVELRCDPISGHTALYWYRQSLGQGPEFLIYFQGTGAADDSGLPNDRFFAVRPEGSVSTLKIQRTERGDSAVYLCASSLNGRSGANVLTFGAGSRLTVL.

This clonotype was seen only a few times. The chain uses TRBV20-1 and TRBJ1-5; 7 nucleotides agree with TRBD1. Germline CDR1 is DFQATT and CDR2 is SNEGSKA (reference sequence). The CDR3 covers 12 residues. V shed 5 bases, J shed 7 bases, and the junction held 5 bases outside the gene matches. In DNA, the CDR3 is TGCAGTGCTGGACGACAGGGCCAGCCCCAGCATTTT. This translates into CSAGRQGQPQHF.

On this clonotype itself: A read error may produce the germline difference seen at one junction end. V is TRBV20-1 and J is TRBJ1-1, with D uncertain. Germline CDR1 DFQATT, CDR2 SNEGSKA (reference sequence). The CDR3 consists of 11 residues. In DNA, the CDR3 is TGCAGAGCTACCGCAGGTAATGGAGCTTTCTTT. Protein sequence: CRATAGNGAFF.